This T cell receptor beta chain was sequenced during a study of regulatory T cells in long-lasting Graves disease. The CDR3 length is 13 residues. Germline CDR1 and CDR2: DFQATT and SNEGSKA (reference sequence). V lost 6 bases and J lost 4, with 15 bases in between. Time point given: persistent/refractory GD, antithyroid drugs over 5 years with positive TRAb. Generation of the TCR library employed RNA extracted from PBMCs. To make TCR beta libraries, researchers used iRepertoire HTBI primers and Arm-PCR of CDR3 regions. TCRdb analysed the multiplex PCR reads with MiXCR anew, one entry per CDR3 protein. The data contain about 660,000 distinct CDR3 sequences, 30% of them singletons.

The gene calls are TRBV20-1 and TRBJ2-5; D gene uncertain. The material was peripheral blood mononuclear cells (PBMCs), obtained when the disease was refractory, from a patient treated with antithyroid drugs. The TCR comes from a female donor with Graves disease. The CDR3 DNA is TGCAGTGCCAACCCTAGGCAGCGAGAGACCCAGTACTTC. Translating gives CSANPRQRETQYF.